Following are 5 T cell receptor beta chains from one sample sequenced in a study of identical twins (dated by TCRdb to about 2016). The method behind the library was 5' RACE. These reads were obtained on an Illumina HiSeq 2000. The public reads were run again by TCRdb, first through fastp at Q25 and then through MiXCR, and only productive beta chains were kept. Rows are combined by CDR3 protein, so each entry shows the most common genes and DNA. The sample has more than 650,000 distinct CDR3 sequences on record, around 6% of them singletons. Around 1.7% of the sample rests with the top ten. The sequenced sample was naive T cells sorted from blood. What the cell subset or site label conveys for this sample: cells isolated with a human naive T-cell isolation kit. Receptor source: a man between 18 and 29 years old in good health.

The table lists this clonotype with many counts. This chain connects TRBV20-1 to TRBJ2-1; 15 nucleotides agree with TRBD2. CDR1 is DFQATT, CDR2 SNEGSKA, per germline (reference sequence). Trimming took 5 bases from V and 0 from J; bases not matched to a gene: 5. The CDR3 length is 17 residues. The CDR3 sequence is CSAGTSGRHSSYNEQFF. CDR3 sequence (DNA): TGCAGTGCTGGGACTAGCGGGAGGCACAGCTCCTACAATGAGCAGTTCTTC.

Many counts were recorded for this clonotype. The rearrangement uses TRBV6-6 and TRBJ1-1; D is undetermined. V was cut by 5 bases and J by 1 base, with 8 bases left in between. This CDR3 has 13 amino acids. In germline, CDR1 is MNHNY, CDR2 SVGAGI (reference sequence). The CDR3 DNA follows: TGTGCCAGCAGTGAGTCAGAGAACACTGAAGCTTTCTTT. Translated: CASSESENTEAFF.

The chain couples TRBV27 to TRBJ2-1, with 13 nucleotides matching TRBD2. The germline CDR1 and CDR2 sequences are MNHEY and SMNVEV (reference sequence). The CDR3 spans 16 residues. V shed 6 bases and J 9 bases; nucleotides not matched to a gene: 11. The CDR3 sequence is CASSRPGLAGVSEQFF. The CDR3, as DNA: TGTGCCAGCAGCCGACCAGGACTAGCGGGAGTTTCTGAGCAGTTCTTC.

This clonotype was counted ten times or more. This chain links TRBV10-3 with TRBJ2-1, with 8 bases that match TRBD2. From germline, CDR1 is ENHRY and CDR2 SYGVKD. Trimming took 4 bases from V and 6 from J; bases not matched to a gene: 8. CDR3 length: 15 residues. The CDR3 bases are TGTGCCATCAGTGTTTCCGGGAGGGCCCCCAATGAGCAGTTCTTC. This codes for CAISVSGRAPNEQFF.

This clonotype was counted many times. The rearrangement joins TRBV4-1 to TRBJ1-3, with unresolved D. V was cut by 2 bases and J by 4 bases, with 6 bases left in between. The germline CDR1 and CDR2 sequences are MGHRA and YSYEKL. The CDR3 totals 13 residues. For the CDR3, the DNA is TGCGCCAGCAGCCAATCGAACGGAAACACCATATATTTT. Translating it yields CASSQSNGNTIYF.